These 10 T cell receptor beta chains originate from one sample sequenced in a study of T cell changes during pregnancy in multiple sclerosis. Assay used: immunoSEQ multiplex PCR; TCRdb lists only in-frame clones, some missing. Of tens of thousands of clones detected, roughly 92% appear once; the ten largest clones hold approximately 3.3%. The specimen was peripheral blood, collected after pregnancy. Receptor source: a female donor in good health, enrolled as a control in a pregnancy study.

The chain links TRBV28 to TRBJ2-1; 9 bases match TRBD2. V gave up 7 bases and J gave up 8 bases; unmatched junction bases: 12. Germline loops: CDR1 MDHEN, CDR2 SYDVKM. CDR3 length: 15 residues. CDR3 nucleotides: TGTGCCAGCACAACGGGGGGAGCGGGAGGCCATGAGCAGTTCTTC. It encodes CASTTGGAGGHEQFF.

This rearrangement joins TRBV9 to TRBJ2-1; 9 positions match TRBD2. CDR1 is SGDLS, CDR2 YYNGEE, per germline. The J segment lost 0 bases and the V segment lost 4 bases, leaving 5 bases of the junction unmatched. The CDR3 is 16 amino acids. The CDR3 reads CASSSRSGSSYNEQFF. The CDR3 nucleotides are TGTGCCAGCAGCTCCCGTAGCGGGAGCTCCTACAATGAGCAGTTCTTC.

This rearrangement joins TRBV28 to TRBJ2-7; TRBD2 might be the D (5 bases). V lost 3 bases to trimming and J lost 5 bases, with 8 bases between them. This CDR3 contains 12 residues. Per the germline V gene, CDR1 is MDHEN and CDR2 is SYDVKM. Written as DNA, the CDR3 is TGTGCCAGCAGTTTTTCGGGGAACGAGCAGTACTTC. It is translated as CASSFSGNEQYF.

V usage is TRBV7-9 and J usage is TRBJ2-2; D is ambiguous. The CDR3 covers 12 residues. Per germline, CDR1 SEHNR and CDR2 FQNEAQ (reference sequence). V lost 9 bases and J 0 bases, leaving 5 bases between the germline ends. The CDR3 DNA reads TGTGCCAGGCTAACGAACACCGGGGAGCTGTTTTTT. The encoded protein is CARLTNTGELFF.

The V call is TRBV25-1, the J call TRBJ2-5; perhaps TRBD1 as D (5 bases). Germline V gene data show CDR1 as MGHDK and CDR2 as SYGVNS. The V end was cut by 2 bases, the J end by 5 bases, with 9 bases between. The CDR3 contains 13 residues. CDR3 in amino acids: CASSEMGLETQYF. The CDR3 DNA reads TGTGCCAGCAGTGAAATGGGGCTGGAGACCCAGTACTTC. The full variable domain, with the rest looked up from reference TRBV25-1 and TRBJ2-5, is EADIYQTPRYLVIGTGKKITLECSQTMGHDKMYWYQQDPGMELHLIHYSYGVNSTEKGDLSSESTVSRIRTEHFPLTLESARPSHTSQYLCASSEMGLETQYFGPGTRLLVL.

The gene calls are TRBV5-4 and TRBJ1-2; 7 nucleotides agree with TRBD1. Germline CDR1 and CDR2: SGHNT and YYREEE (reference sequence). This CDR3 region has 13 residues. V shed 4 bases, J shed 3 bases, and the junction held 3 bases outside the gene matches. The CDR3 sequence: CASSRQGYYGYTF. The CDR3 DNA reads TGTGCCAGCAGCCGACAGGGTTACTATGGCTACACCTTC.

The V gene is TRBV29-1, the J gene TRBJ2-1; maybe TRBD2 (6 bases). Germline CDR1 is SQVTM and CDR2 is ANQGSEA. The CDR3 length is 14 residues. Trimming cost V 4 bases and J 4 bases, with 14 bases left between them. The CDR3 region is CSVGWRGPYNEQFF. The DNA for the CDR3 is TGCAGCGTTGGGTGGAGGGGCCCATACAATGAGCAGTTCTTC.

V usage is TRBV11-2 and J usage is TRBJ2-2, with D uncertain. Trimming took off 3 bases at V and 1 base at J, with 9 bases between the two ends. CDR1 is SGHAT, CDR2 FQNNGV, per germline. This CDR3 spans 15 amino acids. For the CDR3, the DNA is TGTGCCAGCAGCTTTCCCAGGATGAACACCGGGGAGCTGTTTTTT. This sequence encodes CASSFPRMNTGELFF.

The J gene is TRBJ1-2, the V gene TRBV5-4; D is unresolved. The V gene lost 1 base and the J gene lost 8 bases, with 18 bases spanning the gap. The CDR3 loop spans 15 amino acids. Germline CDR1 is SGHNT and CDR2 is YYREEE (reference sequence). DNA of the CDR3: TGTGCCAGCAGCTTGAAGAGTGTCGTACCGCGGGGCTACACCTTC. It codes for CASSLKSVVPRGYTF.

CDR3 sequence (DNA): TGTGCCAGCAGCCCGGAATTAGCGGAAATCTACGAGCAGTACTTC. Amino acid sequence: CASSPELAEIYEQYF. The gene calls are TRBV4-2 and TRBJ2-7; D might be TRBD2 (6 bases). V was clipped by 4 bases and J by 3 bases, with 16 bases between them. This CDR3 contains 15 residues. The V gene's germline CDR1 is LGHNA and CDR2 YNFKEQ.